The clone carrying this TCR beta chain was found a few times. Its specificity is not known. From 5'RACE with constant-segment primers came TCR alpha and TCR beta cDNA libraries that carried sample barcodes and UMIs. TCRdb re-called the 5' RACE reads with MiXCR, one entry per CDR3 protein. The data hold roughly 100,000 distinct CDR3 sequences, with approximately 17% observed a single time. The V end was cut by 0 bases, the J end by 0 bases, with 6 bases between. CDR3 length equals 14 residues. From germline, CDR1 is SGHRS and CDR2 YFSETQ. This record belongs to a study of T-cell memory formation after mild COVID-19. Study-level results: Some SARS-CoV-2-responding clones were already detected in memory before infection. Mostly located in CM and EM were contracting CD4+ clones, with contracting CD8+ clones located in EMRA. Day 15 to 85 contracting clones showed balanced CD4/CD8; day 15 to 37 expanders favored CD4+.

The receptor was isolated from an adult woman who had mild COVID-19 (a few samples of this study predate the infection). Cell type and time point are not known. V gene TRBV5-1 combines with J gene TRBJ1-1; no firm D call. The sample was PBMCs or a T cell subset sorted from them (not recorded which). DNA for the CDR3: TGCGCCAGCAGCTTGGCCGCTGTGAACACTGAAGCTTTCTTT. This codes for CASSLAAVNTEAFF.